The text below deals with one TCR beta chain. The antigen is not known. V lost 6 bases, J lost 3 bases, and 8 bases stayed unmatched. Germline V gene data show CDR1 as KGHSH and CDR2 as LQKENI. The CDR3 is made up of 15 amino acids. This specimen comes from a study of T cell responses to AZD1222 COVID-19 vaccine. Study-wide findings and caveats: Repertoires were obtained solely post-peak T cell response. Close to half of spike-specific TCRs reportedly recognize unmutated variant regions. Receipt of two AZD1222 doses was followed by a rise in Spike-specific TCR breadth and depth.

Repertoires were generated with immunoSEQ multiplex PCR, while TCRdb's copy carries only in-frame clones and drops some. Found here are some 150,000 clones, just over 90% of them singletons; the top ten hold just under 2%. Source: peripheral blood, taken 28 days after the second AZD1222 dose. The TCR originated in an adult who received the AZD1222 COVID-19 vaccine. The chain combines TRBV18 with TRBJ2-1; the match to TRBD2 covers 7 bases. CDR3 sequence: CASSPSSGNYNEQFF. The CDR3 DNA follows: TGTGCCAGCTCTCCCTCTAGCGGCAACTACAATGAGCAGTTCTTC.